This passage covers 24 T cell receptor beta chains from one sample sequenced in a study of blood T cell repertoires in COVID-19. Assay: immunoSEQ multiplex PCR; the TCRdb copy retains only in-frame clones and omits some. The top ten clones hold roughly 1.1% of a sample with approximately 290,000 clones, 90% of them seen once. Sample: PBMCs or T cells enriched from blood (not recorded which). Receptor source: a woman in her 30s who had recovered from COVID-19.

Only one count was recorded for this clone. CDR3 protein: CASSPGTGGAETEAFF. The CDR3 DNA reads TGTGCCAGCAGCCCGGGGACAGGGGGCGCAGAAACTGAAGCTTTCTTT. The rearrangement joins TRBV4-2 to TRBJ1-1; 12 nucleotides match TRBD1. V was pared by 4 bases and J by 5 bases, with 8 bases of the junction left unmatched. The CDR3 consists of 16 residues. The germline V gene encodes CDR1 LGHNA and CDR2 YNFKEQ.

This clone appeared a few times. The chain combines TRBV4-2 with TRBJ2-1; D remains ambiguous. V was clipped by 3 bases and J by 5 bases, with 11 bases between them. This CDR3 is 14 amino acids long. The germline V gene encodes CDR1 LGHNA and CDR2 YNFKEQ. This chain's CDR3 is CASSQTARDNEQFF. CDR3 bases: TGTGCCAGCAGCCAGACGGCTAGAGACAATGAGCAGTTCTTC.

The chain joins TRBV5-1 to TRBJ2-7, with 10 positions matching TRBD1. Germline-derived CDR1 and CDR2 are SGHRS and YFSETQ. The CDR3 is 15 amino acids. V was clipped by 5 bases and J by 2 bases; unmatched bases: 7. This chain's CDR3 is CASSPDGQGAYEQYF. The CDR3 bases are TGCGCCAGCAGTCCGGACGGACAGGGGGCCTACGAGCAGTACTTC.

The J gene is TRBJ1-1, the V gene TRBV28; D might be TRBD1 (5 bases). V lost 3 bases to trimming and J lost 3 bases, with 11 bases between them. Germline CDR1 MDHEN, CDR2 SYDVKM. The CDR3 contains 14 residues. The CDR3 coding sequence is TGTGCCAGCAGTTTGGGGGGTCAGGACACTGAAGCTTTCTTT. Protein: CASSLGGQDTEAFF. Supplemented by reference TRBV28 and TRBJ1-1, the full variable domain reads DVKVTQSSRYLVKRTGEKVFLECVQDMDHENMFWYRQDPGLGLRLIYFSYDVKMKEKGDIPEGYSVSREKKERFSLILESASTNQTSMYLCASSLGGQDTEAFFGQGTRLTVV.

This rearrangement joins TRBV29-1 to TRBJ2-7; 9 bases line up with TRBD2. The germline V gene encodes CDR1 SQVTM and CDR2 ANQGSEA. The junction had 17 bases not matched to a gene; V was cut back by 4 bases and J by 4 bases. The CDR3 extends over 17 amino acids. The CDR3 here is CSVGINVGLAGRYEQYF. CDR3 in DNA: TGCAGCGTTGGGATAAATGTAGGGCTAGCGGGACGGTACGAGCAGTACTTC.

This chain links TRBV29-1 with TRBJ1-1; tentatively, D is TRBD1 (5 bases). CDR3 length: 13 amino acids. V was trimmed by 6 bases and J by 4 bases, leaving 15 bases between them. Germline lookup yields CDR1 SQVTM and CDR2 ANQGSEA. CDR3 sequence reads: CSVAPQGSTEAFF. CDR3 DNA sequence: TGCAGCGTAGCCCCCCAGGGAAGCACTGAAGCTTTCTTT.

The chain's CDR3 is CASSFGLASGNEQFF. CDR3 in DNA: TGTGCCAGCAGTTTCGGACTAGCCTCGGGGAATGAGCAGTTCTTC. This sequence joins TRBV27 and TRBJ2-1; 8 nucleotides agree with TRBD2. The V and J ends lost 3 bases and 7 bases, in that order; junction bases with no gene match: 8. There are 15 residues in the CDR3. The germline gives CDR1 MNHEY, CDR2 SMNVEV (reference sequence).

A single count supports this clone. The rearrangement uses TRBV29-1 and TRBJ2-5; 7 bases are a match to TRBD1. Germline lookup yields CDR1 SQVTM and CDR2 ANQGSEA. The CDR3 is 12 amino acids. The trim removed 7 bases at V and 5 bases at J, leaving 7 bases unmatched. CDR3 nucleotides: TGCAGCGCCAGACAGGGCCGGGAGACCCAGTACTTC. This sequence encodes CSARQGRETQYF.

This chain links TRBV5-1 with TRBJ2-1, with 11 nucleotides matching TRBD2. After removal of 2 bases from V and 1 base from J, the junction contained 5 bases not matched to a gene. The V gene's germline CDR1 is SGHRS and CDR2 YFSETQ. CDR3 size: 17 residues. The CDR3 loop is CASSLGTSGNSYNEQFF. The CDR3 region has the DNA TGCGCCAGCAGCTTAGGGACTAGCGGTAATTCCTACAATGAGCAGTTCTTC.

This clone was seen only once. V gene TRBV9 combines with J gene TRBJ2-6, with TRBD1 identical over 7 bases. J was trimmed by 0 bases and V by 3 bases; bases with no gene match: 9. This CDR3 has 18 residues. In germline, CDR1 is SGDLS, CDR2 YYNGEE. The CDR3 reads CASSASMGQISGANVLTF. In DNA form, the CDR3 reads TGTGCCAGCAGCGCTTCCATGGGACAGATCTCTGGGGCCAACGTCCTGACTTTC.

The chain uses TRBV28 and TRBJ1-4; a possible D gene is TRBD1 (6 bases). CDR1 and CDR2 (germline): MDHEN, SYDVKM. The CDR3 length is 17 residues. Trimming left V 7 bases short and J 0 bases short, with 18 bases between. The DNA of the CDR3 is TGTGCCAGCACCGGGTTGGGGGCCTACGCAACTAATGAAAAACTGTTTTTT. Translating gives CASTGLGAYATNEKLFF.

The chain employs TRBV6-2 or TRBV6-3 and TRBJ1-4; possibly TRBD1 for D (6 bases). From germline, CDR1 is MNHEY and CDR2 SVGEGT. V was trimmed by 5 bases and J by 6 bases, leaving 13 bases between them. The length of the CDR3 is 14 residues. CDR3 protein: CASSKQGQYEKLFF. The CDR3 DNA reads as TGTGCCAGCAGTAAACAGGGTCAATATGAAAAACTGTTTTTT.

The rearrangement links TRBV6-2 or TRBV6-3 to TRBJ2-4; 9 bases align to TRBD1. Trimming took 5 bases from V and 6 from J; bases not matched to a gene: 5. Germline V gene data show CDR1 as MNHEY and CDR2 as SVGEGT. This CDR3 has 14 amino acids. The CDR3 sequence is CASSPGQGSNIQYF. CDR3 coding DNA: TGTGCCAGCAGTCCGGGACAGGGATCAAACATTCAGTACTTC.

This clone was detected once. The chain is built from TRBV5-5 and TRBJ2-3, with TRBD2 identical over 8 bases. CDR1 is SGHKS, CDR2 YYEKEE, per germline (reference sequence). This CDR3 has 16 residues. Unmatched junction bases numbered 7, after V lost 0 bases and J lost 4 bases. CDR3: CASSLGPSGSPDTQYF. CDR3 nucleotide sequence: TGTGCCAGCAGCTTGGGACCTAGCGGGTCCCCAGATACGCAGTATTTT.

The chain combines TRBV9 with TRBJ2-5, with TRBD1 identical over 7 bases. The germline V gene encodes CDR1 SGDLS and CDR2 YYNGEE. The CDR3 has 14 amino acids. Trimming removed 3 bases from V and 2 bases from J; junction bases left unmatched: 4. For the CDR3, the DNA is TGTGCCAGCAGCGCCAGGGGGTATCAAGAGACCCAGTACTTC. This codes for CASSARGYQETQYF.

This clone is a singleton in its sample. The V and J genes are TRBV29-1 and TRBJ2-3; the match to TRBD2 covers 8 bases. V lost 7 bases, J lost 7 bases, and 4 bases stayed unmatched. The CDR3 is 11 amino acids. The germline V gene encodes CDR1 SQVTM and CDR2 ANQGSEA. The DNA of the CDR3 is TGCAGCGGCGGACTAGCAAATACGCAGTATTTT. This codes for CSGGLANTQYF.

The rearrangement links TRBV7-3 to TRBJ2-1, with a tentative D call TRBD1 (5 bases). Germline CDR1 is SGHTA and CDR2 is FQGTGA. V lost 4 bases and J lost 4, with 17 bases in between. This CDR3 is built from 16 residues. The CDR3 sequence: CASSSPAPRGYNEQFF. CDR3 DNA: TGTGCCAGCAGCTCACCGGCACCTAGGGGTTACAATGAGCAGTTCTTC.

The CDR3 here is CASSRPRTMYGYTF. The CDR3 DNA reads as TGTGCCAGCAGCCGCCCGCGCACCATGTATGGCTACACCTTC. V and J are TRBV7-9 and TRBJ1-2; D gene ambiguous. This CDR3 spans 14 amino acids. The ends were cut back, 5 bases at V and 5 bases at J, with 15 bases in the middle. The germline V gene has CDR1 SEHNR and CDR2 FQNEAQ (reference sequence).

The genes are TRBV27 and TRBJ2-7; TRBD1 might be the D (5 bases). Per germline, CDR1 MNHEY and CDR2 SMNVEV (reference sequence). The CDR3 has 11 residues. V was cut by 7 bases and J by 7 bases, with 11 bases left in between. CDR3 protein: CASNLRGEQYF. The CDR3 nucleotides read TGTGCCAGCAATCTTAGGGGAGAGCAGTACTTC.

V and J are TRBV27 and TRBJ2-7; 7 bases are shared with TRBD1. Germline V gene data show CDR1 as MNHEY and CDR2 as SMNVEV (reference sequence). The CDR3 is 14 residues long. Trimming took 5 bases from V and 0 from J; bases not matched to a gene: 4. This CDR3 is CASSRGQISYEQYF. The CDR3 region has the DNA TGTGCCAGCAGTCGGGGACAGATCTCCTACGAGCAGTACTTC.

Points on this clone: The sample carries other DNA sequences with the same CDR3. This chain joins TRBV28 and TRBJ2-1; 9 bases are shared with TRBD2. V lost 3 bases to trimming and J lost 1 base; unmatched junction nucleotides: 4. Looked up from germline, CDR1 is MDHEN and CDR2 is SYDVKM. This CDR3 spans 16 amino acids. CDR3 sequence reads: CASSLFSGSSYNEQFF. CDR3 coding DNA: TGTGCCAGCAGTTTGTTTAGCGGGAGTTCCTACAATGAGCAGTTCTTC.

This chain links TRBV7-3 with TRBJ2-6, with 9 nucleotides matching TRBD2. V shed 4 bases and J 0 bases; nucleotides not matched to a gene: 7. CDR3 length: 18 amino acids. From germline, CDR1 is SGHTA and CDR2 FQGTGA. CDR3 sequence (DNA): TGTGCCAGCAGCTCAAGGACTAGCGCCCTCTCTGGGGCCAACGTCCTGACTTTC. Protein sequence: CASSSRTSALSGANVLTF.

This clone appeared once. Other nucleotide sequences in the sample specify the same CDR3. The CDR3 region has the DNA TGCGCCAGCAGCTTGGGTCAAGATACGCAGTATTTT. It translates to CASSLGQDTQYF. The chain is built from TRBV5-1 and TRBJ2-3; no firm D call. The CDR3 contains 12 residues. V was pared by 0 bases and J by 5 bases, with 4 bases between. Germline values: CDR1 SGHRS, CDR2 YFSETQ.

This sequence joins TRBV20-1 and TRBJ1-2; 8 bases match TRBD1. Germline CDR1 is DFQATT and CDR2 is SNEGSKA (reference sequence). V lost 5 bases and J lost 8; bases outside the gene matches: 4. The CDR3 length is 11 residues. In nucleotides, the CDR3 is TGCAGTGCTTTCGGACAGGGCGGCTACACCTTC. Translated: CSAFGQGGYTF.